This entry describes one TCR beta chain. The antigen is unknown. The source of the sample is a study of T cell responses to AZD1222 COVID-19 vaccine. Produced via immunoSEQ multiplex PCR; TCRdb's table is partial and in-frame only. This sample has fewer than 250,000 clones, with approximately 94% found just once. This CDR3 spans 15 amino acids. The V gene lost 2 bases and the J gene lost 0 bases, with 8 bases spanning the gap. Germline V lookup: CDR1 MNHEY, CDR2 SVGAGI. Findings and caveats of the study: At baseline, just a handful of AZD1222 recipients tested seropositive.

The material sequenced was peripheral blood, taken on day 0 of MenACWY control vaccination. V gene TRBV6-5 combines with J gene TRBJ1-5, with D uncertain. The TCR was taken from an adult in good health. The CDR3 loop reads CASSYGGNSNQPQHF. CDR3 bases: TGTGCCAGCAGTTACGGAGGAAATAGCAATCAGCCCCAGCATTTT.